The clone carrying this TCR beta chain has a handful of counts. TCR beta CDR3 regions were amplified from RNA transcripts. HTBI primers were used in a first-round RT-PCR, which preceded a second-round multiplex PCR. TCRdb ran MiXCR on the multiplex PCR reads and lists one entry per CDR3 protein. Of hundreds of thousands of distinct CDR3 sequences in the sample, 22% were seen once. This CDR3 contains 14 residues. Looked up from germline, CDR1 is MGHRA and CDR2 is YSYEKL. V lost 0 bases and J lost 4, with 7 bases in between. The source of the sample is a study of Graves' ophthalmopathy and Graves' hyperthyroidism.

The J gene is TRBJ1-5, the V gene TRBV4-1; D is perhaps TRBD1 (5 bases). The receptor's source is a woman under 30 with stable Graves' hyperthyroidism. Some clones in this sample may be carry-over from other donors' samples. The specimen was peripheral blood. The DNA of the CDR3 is TGCGCCAGCAGCCAAGAGGGGGGGAATCAGCCCCAGCATTTT. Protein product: CASSQEGGNQPQHF.